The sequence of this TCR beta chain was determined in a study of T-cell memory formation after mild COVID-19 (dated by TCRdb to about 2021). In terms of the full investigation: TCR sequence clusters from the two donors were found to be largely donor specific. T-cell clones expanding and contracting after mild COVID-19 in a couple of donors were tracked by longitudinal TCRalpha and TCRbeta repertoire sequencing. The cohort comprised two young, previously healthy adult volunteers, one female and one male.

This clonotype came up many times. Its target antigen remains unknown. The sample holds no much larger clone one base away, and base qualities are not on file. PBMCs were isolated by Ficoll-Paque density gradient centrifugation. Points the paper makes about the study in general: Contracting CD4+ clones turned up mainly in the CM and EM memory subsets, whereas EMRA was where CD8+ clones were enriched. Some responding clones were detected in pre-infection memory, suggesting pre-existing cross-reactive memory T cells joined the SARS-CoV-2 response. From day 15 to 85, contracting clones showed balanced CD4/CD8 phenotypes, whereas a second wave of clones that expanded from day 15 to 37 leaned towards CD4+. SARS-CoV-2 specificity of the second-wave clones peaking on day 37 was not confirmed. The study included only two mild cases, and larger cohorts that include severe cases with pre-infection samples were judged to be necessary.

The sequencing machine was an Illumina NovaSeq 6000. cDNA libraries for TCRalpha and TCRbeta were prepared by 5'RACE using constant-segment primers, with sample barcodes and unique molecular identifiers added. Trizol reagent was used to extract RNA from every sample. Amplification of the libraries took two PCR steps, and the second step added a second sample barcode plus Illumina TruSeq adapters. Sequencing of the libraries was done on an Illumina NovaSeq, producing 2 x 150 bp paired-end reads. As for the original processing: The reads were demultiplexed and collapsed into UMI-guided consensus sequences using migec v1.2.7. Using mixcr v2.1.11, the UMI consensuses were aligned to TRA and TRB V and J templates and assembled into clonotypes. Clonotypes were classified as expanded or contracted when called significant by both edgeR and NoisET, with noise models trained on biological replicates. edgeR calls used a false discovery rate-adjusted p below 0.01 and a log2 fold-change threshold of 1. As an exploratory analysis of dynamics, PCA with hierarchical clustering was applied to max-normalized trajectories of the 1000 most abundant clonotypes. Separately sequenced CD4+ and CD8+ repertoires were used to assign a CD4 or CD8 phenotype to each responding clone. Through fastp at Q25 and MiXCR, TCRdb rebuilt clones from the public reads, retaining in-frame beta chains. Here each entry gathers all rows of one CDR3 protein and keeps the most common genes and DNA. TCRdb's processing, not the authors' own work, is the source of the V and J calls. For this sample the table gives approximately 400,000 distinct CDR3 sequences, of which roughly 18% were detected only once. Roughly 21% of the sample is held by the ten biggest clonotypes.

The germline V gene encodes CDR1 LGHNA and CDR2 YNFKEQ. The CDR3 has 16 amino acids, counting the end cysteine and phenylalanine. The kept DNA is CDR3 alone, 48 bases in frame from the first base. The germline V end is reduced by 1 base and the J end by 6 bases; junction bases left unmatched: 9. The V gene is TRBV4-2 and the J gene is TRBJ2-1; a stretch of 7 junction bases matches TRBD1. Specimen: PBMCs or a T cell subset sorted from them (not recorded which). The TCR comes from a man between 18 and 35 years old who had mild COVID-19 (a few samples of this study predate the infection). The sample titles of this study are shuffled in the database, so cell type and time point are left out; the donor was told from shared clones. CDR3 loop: CASSQGSLRGTNEQFF. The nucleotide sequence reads TGTGCCAGCAGCCAAGGATCCCTCAGGGGGACCAATGAGCAGTTCTTC.